This TCR beta chain stems from a study of blood T cell repertoires in COVID-19. Study summary: Researchers got acute and convalescent COVID-19 samples from the United States, Italy and Spain.

The CDR3 extends over 14 amino acids. CDR1 and CDR2 (germline): SNHLY, FYNNEI. V gave up 3 bases and J gave up 1 base; unmatched junction bases: 2. Enrolment of Seattle patients took place during active infection, and they were followed longitudinally. Per the original data handling: By means of reference gene primer amplification, nucleated cell counts were estimated. TCRdb's table, derived via immunoSEQ multiplex PCR, lists solely in-frame clones and lacks some. V, J and clone size were drawn from that table, and D and trimming were deduced from the DNA. The sample lists 130,000 to 150,000 clones, over 75% occurring once.

This TCR came from a woman aged 55-70 years with COVID-19, enrolled during active disease. J is TRBJ1-2 and V is TRBV2; 7 bases line up with TRBD1. The sample consisted of peripheral blood. The CDR3 DNA reads TGTGCCAGCAGTGAGACAGGGATTAACTATGGCTACACCTTC. Translating it yields CASSETGINYGYTF.